This T cell receptor (beta chain) came from a study of monozygotic twins with inflammatory bowel disease. The CDR3 runs to 15 residues. From germline, CDR1 is MNHEY and CDR2 SVGEGT. Study-wide findings and caveats: Results did not support any single strong IBD-associated signal or clonotype. T cell subtypes were not distinguishable in this analysis. People with IBD had fewer clonotypes in common with others than healthy twins did, especially with disease activity.

A total RNA quantity of roughly 3,300 ng went into each TCR library. From its re-call of the 5' RACE reads, TCRdb lists each CDR3 protein once, without DNA. The ten most abundant clones cover more than 2% of a sample with 400,000 to 500,000 distinct CDR3 sequences. A note on this clonotype: The target antigen is unknown.

The clonotype was recovered from a human donor with ulcerative colitis or Crohn's disease, or a healthy co-twin of an affected twin (not recorded which). The rearrangement uses TRBV6-2 or TRBV6-3 and TRBJ2-1; TCRdb designates TRBD1, a call that cannot be tested without DNA. Sequenced input: blood. CDR3 in amino acids: CASSYGTDKYNEQFF.